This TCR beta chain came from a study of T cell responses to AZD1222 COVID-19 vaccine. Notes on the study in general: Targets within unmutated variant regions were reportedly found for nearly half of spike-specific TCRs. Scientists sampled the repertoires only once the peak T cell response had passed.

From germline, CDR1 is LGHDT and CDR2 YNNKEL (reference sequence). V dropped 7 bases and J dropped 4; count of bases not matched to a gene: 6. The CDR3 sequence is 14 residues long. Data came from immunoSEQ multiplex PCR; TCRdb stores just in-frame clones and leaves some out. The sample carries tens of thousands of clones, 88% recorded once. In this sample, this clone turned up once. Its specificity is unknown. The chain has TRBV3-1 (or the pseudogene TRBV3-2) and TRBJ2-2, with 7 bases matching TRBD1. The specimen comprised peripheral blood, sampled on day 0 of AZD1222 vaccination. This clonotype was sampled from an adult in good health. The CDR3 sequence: CASISGGSTGELFF. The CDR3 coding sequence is TGTGCCAGCATTTCAGGGGGAAGCACCGGGGAGCTGTTTTTT.